The next 2 T cell receptor beta chains were all read from a single sample in a study of blood T cell repertoires in COVID-19. Sequencing was performed with immunoSEQ multiplex PCR; in TCRdb, only in-frame clones are kept and a portion is missing. The sample includes fewer than 70,000 clones, roughly 84% of them seen just once. What was sequenced was peripheral blood. Source of these receptors: a man in his fifties or sixties with active COVID-19.

The chain recombines TRBV4-1 with TRBJ1-1; perhaps TRBD1 as D (5 bases). Trimming took off 0 bases at V and 1 base at J, with 9 bases between the two ends. The CDR3 contains 15 residues. In germline, CDR1 is MGHRA, CDR2 YSYEKL. The CDR3 loop reads CASSQEGGGNTEAFF. CDR3 nucleotide sequence: TGCGCCAGCAGCCAAGAGGGGGGTGGGAACACTGAAGCTTTCTTT.

The chain has TRBV13 and TRBJ2-7; 8 bases are shared with TRBD1. CDR3 length: 15 residues. Germline V lookup: CDR1 PRHDT, CDR2 FYEKMQ (reference sequence). The V and J ends lost 0 bases and 6 bases, in that order; junction bases with no gene match: 7. The CDR3 region has the DNA TGTGCCAGCAGCTTAGGGGGGGACAGGCGAATCGAGCAGTACTTC. It is translated as CASSLGGDRRIEQYF. The variable domain in full, completed from reference TRBV13 and TRBJ2-7, reads AAGVIQSPRHLIKEKRETATLKCYPIPRHDTVYWYQQGPGQDPQFLISFYEKMQSDKGSIPDRFSAQQFSDYHSELNMSSLELGDSALYFCASSLGGDRRIEQYFGPGTRLTVT.